These 2 T cell receptor beta chains share one sample of origin, sequenced in a study of blood T cells in healthy people across ages (dated by TCRdb to the mid-2010s). Library generation was performed with 5' RACE. TCRdb names Illumina HiSeq 2500 as the instrument used. A second roughly 6 to 12 cycle PCR used a sample-barcoded 5' primer and a J-beta primer mix. Starting from the raw public reads, TCRdb applied fastp trimming at Q25, assembled clones with MiXCR and retained in-frame beta chains. Each CDR3 protein appears once, grouped with its most common genes and DNA. This sample lists roughly 700,000 distinct CDR3 sequences; about 30% were detected once. The ten largest clonotypes hold over 15% of the sample. Sequencing was done on a sample of blood. The source is a woman older than 75 in good health. Donor details come from another sample of the same person, matched by shared clones.

This clonotype appeared many times. V usage is TRBV18 and J usage is TRBJ2-6, with D perhaps matching TRBD1 (6 bases). This CDR3 region has 18 residues. Germline V gives CDR1 KGHSH, CDR2 LQKENI. Trimming stripped 3 bases from V and 4 bases from J, with 19 bases between. In DNA, the CDR3 is TGTGCCAGCTCACCCCTAGGACTGGGACATGGAGGGGCCAACGTCCTGACTTTC. Protein sequence: CASSPLGLGHGGANVLTF.

This clonotype turned up a few times. A much larger clone differs by one base, so this may be a read error. J is TRBJ2-1 and V is TRBV5-1; tentatively, D is TRBD2 (6 bases). The CDR3 contains 11 residues. Germline V CDR1 and CDR2: SGHRS, YFSETQ. The V end lost 8 bases, the J end lost 8 bases, and 11 bases lay between the germline ends. Here the CDR3 reads CASGTGDEQFF. The CDR3 DNA is TGCGCCAGTGGGACGGGAGATGAGCAGTTCTTC. The variable domain in full, completed from reference TRBV5-1 and TRBJ2-1, reads KAGVTQTPRYLIKTRGQQVTLSCSPISGHRSVSWYQQTPGQGLQFLFEYFSETQRNKGNFPGRFSGRQFSNSRSEMNVSTLELGDSALYLCASGTGDEQFFGPGTRLTVL.